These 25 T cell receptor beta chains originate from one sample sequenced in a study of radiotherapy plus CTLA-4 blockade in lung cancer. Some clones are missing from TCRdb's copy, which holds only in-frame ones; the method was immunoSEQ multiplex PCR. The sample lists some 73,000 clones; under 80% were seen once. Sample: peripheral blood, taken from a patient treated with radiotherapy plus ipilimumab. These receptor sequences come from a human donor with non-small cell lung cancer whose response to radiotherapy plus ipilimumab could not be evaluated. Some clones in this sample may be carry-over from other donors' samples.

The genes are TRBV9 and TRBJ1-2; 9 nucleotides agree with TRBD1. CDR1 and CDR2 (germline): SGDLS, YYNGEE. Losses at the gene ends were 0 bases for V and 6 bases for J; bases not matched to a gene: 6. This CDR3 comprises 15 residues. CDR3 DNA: TGTGCCAGCAGCGTAGTGGGACAGGGAGGAAATGGCTACACCTTC. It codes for CASSVVGQGGNGYTF.

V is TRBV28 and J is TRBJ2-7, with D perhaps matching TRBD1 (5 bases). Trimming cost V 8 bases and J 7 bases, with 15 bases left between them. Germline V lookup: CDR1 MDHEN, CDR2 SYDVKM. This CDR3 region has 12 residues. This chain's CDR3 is CASVSGLGEQYF. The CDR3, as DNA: TGTGCCAGCGTCTCAGGGCTTGGTGAGCAGTACTTC.

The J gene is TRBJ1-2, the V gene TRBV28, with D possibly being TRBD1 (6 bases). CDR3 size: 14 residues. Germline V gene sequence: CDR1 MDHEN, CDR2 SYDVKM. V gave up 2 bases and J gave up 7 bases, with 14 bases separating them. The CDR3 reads CASSLPNRAGGYTF. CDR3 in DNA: TGTGCCAGCAGTTTACCGAACAGGGCGGGTGGCTACACCTTC.

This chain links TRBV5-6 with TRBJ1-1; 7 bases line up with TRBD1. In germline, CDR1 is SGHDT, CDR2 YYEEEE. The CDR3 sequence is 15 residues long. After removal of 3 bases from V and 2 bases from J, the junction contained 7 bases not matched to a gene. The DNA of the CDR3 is TGTGCCAGCAGCTGGAGGACAGGAATTAACACTGAAGCTTTCTTT. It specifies CASSWRTGINTEAFF.

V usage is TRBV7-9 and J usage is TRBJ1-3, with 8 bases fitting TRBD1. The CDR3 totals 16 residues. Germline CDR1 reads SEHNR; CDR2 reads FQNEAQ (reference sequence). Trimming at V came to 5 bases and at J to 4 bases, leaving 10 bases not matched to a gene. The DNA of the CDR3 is TGTGCCAGCAGCCCAGCGGGCAGGGGGCGAGGAAACACCATATATTTT. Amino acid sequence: CASSPAGRGRGNTIYF.

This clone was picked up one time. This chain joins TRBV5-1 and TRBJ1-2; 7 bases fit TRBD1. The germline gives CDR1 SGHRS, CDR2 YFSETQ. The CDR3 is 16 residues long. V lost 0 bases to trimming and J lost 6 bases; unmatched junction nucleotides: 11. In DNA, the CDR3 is TGCGCCAGCAGCTTGGGGTACGCAGGGGGAGGTGATGGCTACACCTTC. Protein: CASSLGYAGGGDGYTF.

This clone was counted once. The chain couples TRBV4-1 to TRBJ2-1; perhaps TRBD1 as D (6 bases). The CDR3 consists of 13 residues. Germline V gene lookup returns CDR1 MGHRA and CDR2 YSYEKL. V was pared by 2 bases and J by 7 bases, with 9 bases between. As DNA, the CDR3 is TGCGCCAGCAGCCAACAAACAGGGAATGAGCAGTTCTTC. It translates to CASSQQTGNEQFF.

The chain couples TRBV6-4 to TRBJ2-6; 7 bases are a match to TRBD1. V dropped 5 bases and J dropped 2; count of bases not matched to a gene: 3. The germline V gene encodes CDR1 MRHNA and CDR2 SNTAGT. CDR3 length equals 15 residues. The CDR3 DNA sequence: TGTGCCAGCAGTCAAGACAGGGCTGGGGCCAACGTCCTGACTTTC. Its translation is CASSQDRAGANVLTF.

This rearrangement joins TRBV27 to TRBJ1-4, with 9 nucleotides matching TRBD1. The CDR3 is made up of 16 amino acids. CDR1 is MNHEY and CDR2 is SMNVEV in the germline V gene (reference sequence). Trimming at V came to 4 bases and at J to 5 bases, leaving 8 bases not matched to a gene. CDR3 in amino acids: CASSSLATGGNEKLFF. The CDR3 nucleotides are TGTGCCAGCAGTTCCCTCGCGACAGGGGGAAATGAAAAACTGTTTTTT.

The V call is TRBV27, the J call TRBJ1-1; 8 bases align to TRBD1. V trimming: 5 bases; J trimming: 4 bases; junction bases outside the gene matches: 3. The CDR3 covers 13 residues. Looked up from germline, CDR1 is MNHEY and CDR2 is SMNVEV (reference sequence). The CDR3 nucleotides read TGTGCCAGCAGTCTCACAGGGGGCACTGAAGCTTTCTTT. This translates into CASSLTGGTEAFF.

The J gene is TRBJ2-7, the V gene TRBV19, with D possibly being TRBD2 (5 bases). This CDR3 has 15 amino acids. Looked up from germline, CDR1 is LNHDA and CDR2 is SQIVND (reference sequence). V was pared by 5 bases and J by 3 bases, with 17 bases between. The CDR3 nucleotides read TGTGCCAGTAGTTTATACTTTAGGGAGAACTACGAGCAGTACTTC. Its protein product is CASSLYFRENYEQYF.

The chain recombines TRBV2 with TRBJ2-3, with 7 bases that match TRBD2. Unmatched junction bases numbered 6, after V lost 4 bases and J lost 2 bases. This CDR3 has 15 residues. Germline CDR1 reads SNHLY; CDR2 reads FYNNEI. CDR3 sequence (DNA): TGTGCCAGCAGTGTAGGGCTAGCGGACACAGATACGCAGTATTTT. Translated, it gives CASSVGLADTDTQYF.

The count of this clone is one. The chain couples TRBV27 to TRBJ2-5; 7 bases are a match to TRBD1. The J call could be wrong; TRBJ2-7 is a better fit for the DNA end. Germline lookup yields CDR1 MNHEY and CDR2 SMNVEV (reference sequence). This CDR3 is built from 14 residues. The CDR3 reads CASSFRDSSYEQYF. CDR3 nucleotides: TGTGCCAGCAGTTTCCGGGACAGCTCCTACGAGCAGTACTTC.

Here the CDR3 DNA reads TGTGCCAGCAGTGTCCGGGACGAGCAGTACTTC. Translated: CASSVRDEQYF. The gene calls are TRBV2 and TRBJ2-7; D is uncertain. V shed 4 bases and J shed 5 bases, with 6 bases lying between them. Germline V CDR1 and CDR2: SNHLY, FYNNEI. The CDR3 contains 11 residues.

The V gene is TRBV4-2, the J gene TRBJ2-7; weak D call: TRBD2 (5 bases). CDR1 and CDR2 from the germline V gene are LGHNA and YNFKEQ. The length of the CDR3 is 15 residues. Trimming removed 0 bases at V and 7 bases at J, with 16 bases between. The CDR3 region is CASSQENGVLEEQYF. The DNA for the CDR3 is TGTGCCAGCAGCCAAGAGAACGGGGTCCTTGAGGAGCAGTACTTC.

This CDR3 is CASSESGADTQYF. In DNA form, the CDR3 reads TGTGCCAGCAGTGAGTCAGGGGCAGATACGCAGTATTTT. The V and J genes are TRBV25-1 and TRBJ2-3; D might be TRBD1 (6 bases). The CDR3 is 13 residues long. CDR1 MGHDK and CDR2 SYGVNS come from the germline V gene. Trimming took 3 bases from V and 4 from J, leaving 8 bases between them.

The CDR3 coding sequence is TGTGCCAGCTCACCGGCGAACACTGAAGCTTTCTTT. Residues: CASSPANTEAFF. This sequence joins TRBV18 and TRBJ1-1, with unresolved D. Looked up from germline, CDR1 is KGHSH and CDR2 is LQKENI. The CDR3 extends over 12 amino acids. Trimming stripped 3 bases from V and 1 base from J, with 3 bases between. Variable domain in full (rest from reference TRBV18 and TRBJ1-1): NAGVMQNPRHLVRRRGQEARLRCSPMKGHSHVYWYRQLPEEGLKFMVYLQKENIIDESGMPKERFSAEFPKEGPSILRIQQVVRGDSAAYFCASSPANTEAFFGQGTRLTVV.

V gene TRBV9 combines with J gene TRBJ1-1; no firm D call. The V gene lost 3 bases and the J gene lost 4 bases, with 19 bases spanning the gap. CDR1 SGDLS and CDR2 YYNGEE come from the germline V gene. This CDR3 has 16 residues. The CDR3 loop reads CASSENSGVAGTEAFF. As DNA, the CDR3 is TGTGCCAGCAGCGAAAACAGCGGGGTCGCGGGCACTGAAGCTTTCTTT.

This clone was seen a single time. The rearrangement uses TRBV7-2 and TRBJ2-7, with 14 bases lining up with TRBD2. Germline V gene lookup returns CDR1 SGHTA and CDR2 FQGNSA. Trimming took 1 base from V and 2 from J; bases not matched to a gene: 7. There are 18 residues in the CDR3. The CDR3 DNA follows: TGTGCCAGCAGCTTAGTGGGGACTAGCGGGGGAGTGGCCTACGAGCAGTACTTC. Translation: CASSLVGTSGGVAYEQYF.

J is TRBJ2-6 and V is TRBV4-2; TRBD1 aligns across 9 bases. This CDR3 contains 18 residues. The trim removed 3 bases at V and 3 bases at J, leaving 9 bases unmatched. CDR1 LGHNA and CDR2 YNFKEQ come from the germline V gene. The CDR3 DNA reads TGTGCCAGCAGCCACCCGGGACAGGGAGGTTTTGGGGCCAACGTCCTGACTTTC. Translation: CASSHPGQGGFGANVLTF.

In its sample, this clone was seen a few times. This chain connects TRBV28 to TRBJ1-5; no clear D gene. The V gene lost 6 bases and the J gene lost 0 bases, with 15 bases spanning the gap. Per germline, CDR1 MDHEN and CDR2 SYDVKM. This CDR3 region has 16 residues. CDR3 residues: CASRPLGSHSNQPQHF. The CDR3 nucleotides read TGTGCCAGCAGACCTCTAGGCAGCCATAGCAATCAGCCCCAGCATTTT.

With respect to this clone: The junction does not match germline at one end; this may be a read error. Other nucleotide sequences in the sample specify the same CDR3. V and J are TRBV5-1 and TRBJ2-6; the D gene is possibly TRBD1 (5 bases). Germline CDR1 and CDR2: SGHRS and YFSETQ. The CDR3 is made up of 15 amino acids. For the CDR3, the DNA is TGCGCCAGCAGCCCTAACCCCGGTGGGGCCAACGTCCTGACCTTC. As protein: CASSPNPGGANVLTF.

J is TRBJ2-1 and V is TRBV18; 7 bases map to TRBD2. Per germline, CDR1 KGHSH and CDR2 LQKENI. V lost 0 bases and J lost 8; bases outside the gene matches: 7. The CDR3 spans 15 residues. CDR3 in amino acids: CASSPPGGKSDEQFF. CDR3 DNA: TGTGCCAGCTCACCACCGGGAGGGAAAAGCGATGAGCAGTTCTTC.

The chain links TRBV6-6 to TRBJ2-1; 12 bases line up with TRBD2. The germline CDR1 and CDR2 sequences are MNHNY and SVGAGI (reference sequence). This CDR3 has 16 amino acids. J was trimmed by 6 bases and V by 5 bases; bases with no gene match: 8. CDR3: CASSHWTSGDVNEQFF. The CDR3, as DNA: TGTGCCAGCAGTCATTGGACTAGCGGGGACGTCAATGAGCAGTTCTTC.

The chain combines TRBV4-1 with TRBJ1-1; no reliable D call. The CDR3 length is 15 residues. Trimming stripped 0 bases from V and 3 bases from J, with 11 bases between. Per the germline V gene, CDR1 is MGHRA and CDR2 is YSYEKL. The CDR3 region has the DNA TGCGCCAGCAGCCAAGAGGAGCTCATCTACACTGAAGCTTTCTTT. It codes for CASSQEELIYTEAFF.